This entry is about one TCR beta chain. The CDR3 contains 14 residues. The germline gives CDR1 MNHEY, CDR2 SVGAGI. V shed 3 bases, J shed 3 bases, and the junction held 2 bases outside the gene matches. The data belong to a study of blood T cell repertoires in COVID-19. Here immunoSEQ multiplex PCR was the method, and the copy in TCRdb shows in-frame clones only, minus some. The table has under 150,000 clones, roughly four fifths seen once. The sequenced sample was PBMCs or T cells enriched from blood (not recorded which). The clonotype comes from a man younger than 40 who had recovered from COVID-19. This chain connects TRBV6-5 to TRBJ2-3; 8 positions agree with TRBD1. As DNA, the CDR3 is TGTGCCAGCAGTTATCGACAGGGGACAGATACGCAGTATTTT. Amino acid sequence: CASSYRQGTDTQYF.